The rows below give T cell receptor beta chains drawn from one sample of a study of cytomegalovirus exposure and HLA in healthy donors. The table came from immunoSEQ multiplex PCR; TCRdb's copy has only in-frame clones and leaves some out. The repertoire table contains about 130,000 clones. What was sequenced was PBMCs. Receptors originate from a man aged 30 to 45 in good health and CMV-seronegative. The CDR3 runs from the conserved cysteine through the conserved F or W. The order of the fields is J gene, V gene, D gene, CDR3 DNA, CDR3 protein. D genes are given only for firm matches.

TRBJ2-7 | TRBV5-8 | - | TGTGCCAGCAGCAAAGGGGTTCCCGAGCAGTACTTC | CASSKGVPEQYF
TRBJ2-1 | TRBV6-1 | - | TGTGCCAGCAGAAGGACTTACTTAAATGAGCAGTTCTTC | CASRRTYLNEQFF
TRBJ2-7 | TRBV4-2 | TRBD2 | TGTGCCAGCAGCCTGACTAGCGACCCGATCACCTACGAGCAGTACTTC | CASSLTSDPITYEQYF
TRBJ2-7 | TRBV11-2 | TRBD2 | TGTGCCAGCAGCTCACTAGCGGGCCTCTACGAGCAGTACTTC | CASSSLAGLYEQYF
TRBJ1-2 | TRBV2 | - | TGTGCCAGCAGTGAGAATAGAGGGTATGGCTACACCTTC | CASSENRGYGYTF
TRBJ2-1 | TRBV27 | TRBD1 | TGTGCCAGCAGTTTCTTTCCGGACAGGGGCACCAATGAGCAGTTCTTC | CASSFFPDRGTNEQFF
TRBJ2-5 | TRBV28 | - | TGTGCCAGCGAGCGGAGGGAGACCCAGTACTTC | CASERRETQYF
TRBJ2-7 | TRBV29-1 | TRBD2 | TGCAGCGCCTTGGGTAGCGGGAGCCATCACGAGCAGTACTTC | CSALGSGSHHEQYF
TRBJ2-1 | TRBV7-9 | - | TGTGCCAGCAGCTTATACTACAATGAGCAGTTCTTC | CASSLYYNEQFF
TRBJ2-1 | TRBV2 | TRBD2 | TGTGCCAGCAGTGGGGTAGCGGGAAGGGGGAATGAGCAGTTCTTC | CASSGVAGRGNEQFF
TRBJ2-7 | TRBV5-6 | - | TGTGCCAGCAGCTTGAGACAGTTAGTTTCCTACGAGCAGTACTTC | CASSLRQLVSYEQYF
TRBJ2-1 | TRBV11-2 | TRBD2 | TGTGCCAGCCTCCCCGGAGGGAGCTGGGGAGGGCCGGACAATGAGCAGTTCTTC | CASLPGGSWGGPDNEQFF
TRBJ1-2 | TRBV15 | - | TGTGCCACCAGCAGTCAACCAACAAGCGGGGACCCCTTCTTC | CATSSQPTSGDPFF
TRBJ2-7 | TRBV29-1 | - | TGCAGCGTTGATCTAGGGGCAGGGAACTACGAGCAGTACTTC | CSVDLGAGNYEQYF
TRBJ1-1 | TRBV28 | TRBD1 | TGTGCCAGCGTAGAGGCAGGGGGTATCACTGAAGCTTTCTTT | CASVEAGGITEAFF
TRBJ2-7 | TRBV28 | TRBD1 | TGTGCCAGCAGTACCGACAGGGATTACTCCTACGAGCAGTACTTC | CASSTDRDYSYEQYF
TRBJ2-1 | TRBV19 | TRBD2 | TGTGCCAGTAGTATGGCCCGGACTAGCTACAATGAGCAGTTCTTC | CASSMARTSYNEQFF
TRBJ2-1 | TRBV5-5 | TRBD2 | TGTGCCAGCAGCTTTGGCGGGAGCTCCTACAATGAGCAGTTCTTC | CASSFGGSSYNEQFF
TRBJ2-5 | TRBV9 | TRBD2 | TGTGCCAGCAGCGTAGGCGGGAGTCCTGAGACCCAGTACTTC | CASSVGGSPETQYF
TRBJ2-2 | TRBV10-2 | - | TGCGCCAGCAGTGAGTCGGGGGGAAACCCCGGGGAGCTGTTTTTT | CASSESGGNPGELFF
TRBJ2-1 | TRBV7-9 | - | TGTGCCAGCAGCTTGCGGATTTCCTACAATGAGCAGTTCTTC | CASSLRISYNEQFF
TRBJ1-4 | TRBV19 | TRBD1 | TGTGCCAGTACCCGGACAGGCATTGCAACTAATGAAAAACTGTTTTTT | CASTRTGIATNEKLFF
TRBJ2-7 | TRBV18 | TRBD2 | TGTGCCAGCTCAACGCTAGCGGGAGTCCGGGCCTACGAGCAGTACTTC | CASSTLAGVRAYEQYF
TRBJ1-1 | TRBV7-3 | TRBD1 | TGTGCCAGCAGCTCTTCCCGACAGGGGGCGTTATCTGACACTGAAGCTTTCTTT | CASSSSRQGALSDTEAFF
TRBJ2-3 | TRBV10-2 | - | TGCGCCAGCAGTGAGTGGCAGGGTGTAACAGATACGCAGTATTTT | CASSEWQGVTDTQYF
TRBJ2-7 | TRBV29-1 | - | TGCAGCGCAATAGACACATACTCCTACGAGCAGTACTTC | CSAIDTYSYEQYF
TRBJ2-1 | TRBV11-2 | - | TGTGCCAGCAGCCCTAGCTACAATGAGCAGTTCTTC | CASSPSYNEQFF
TRBJ1-4 | TRBV7-2 | - | TGTGCCAGCAGCTTGGGAGGGAATGAAAAACTGTTTTTT | CASSLGGNEKLFF
TRBJ2-5 | TRBV30 | - | TGTGCCTGGAGTGTTAGCAGGGTAGTAGAGACCCAGTACTTC | CAWSVSRVVETQYF
TRBJ2-3 | TRBV27 | - | TGTGCCAGCAGTTCTGGGGGCCTCCGGGATACGCAGTATTTT | CASSSGGLRDTQYF
TRBJ2-7 | TRBV15 | TRBD1 | TGTGCCACCAGCAGTAAAGCTCCGGGACAGGGGGACTACGAGCAGTACTTC | CATSSKAPGQGDYEQYF
TRBJ1-2 | TRBV7-8 | - | TGTGCCAGCAGCCGGGGAGTGAGGCAGGGCTACACCTTC | CASSRGVRQGYTF
TRBJ1-4 | TRBV7-9 | - | TGTGCCAGCGTGGGCGAAAAACTGTTTTTT | CASVGEKLFF
TRBJ1-1 | TRBV28 | - | TGTGCCACCATAGCGGGGTTGATTTACACTGAAGCTTTCTTT | CATIAGLIYTEAFF
TRBJ2-5 | TRBV30 | TRBD2 | TGTGCCTGGAGGGGACTAGCGGGGGAGACCCAGTACTTC | CAWRGLAGETQYF
TRBJ2-1 | TRBV5-1 | - | TGCGCCAGCAGCTGGACTATTGGATATGAGCAGTTCTTC | CASSWTIGYEQFF
TRBJ1-1 | TRBV2 | - | TGTGCCAGCAGTGGGACGGGACACGGGATTGGGAACACTGAAGCTTTCTTT | CASSGTGHGIGNTEAFF
TRBJ1-2 | TRBV5-4 | - | TGTGCCAGCAGCTTGTCCCACAGGTCGGGCGGCTACACCTTC | CASSLSHRSGGYTF
TRBJ2-5 | TRBV2 | - | TGTGCCAGCAGTACTAGCGAGGGGGGTCAAGAGACCCAGTACTTC | CASSTSEGGQETQYF
TRBJ1-2 | TRBV7-2 | - | TGTGCCAGCAGCCTCCCGGGGTCTGGCTACACCTTC | CASSLPGSGYTF
TRBJ1-5 | TRBV12-2 | - | TGTGCAAGTCACAACCAGGGGGTCAGCAATCAGCCCCAGCATTTT | CASHNQGVSNQPQHF
TRBJ2-7 | TRBV6-1 | - | TGTGCCAGCAGTGATTACAGTCCCTACGAGCAGTACTTC | CASSDYSPYEQYF
TRBJ2-6 | TRBV5-6 | - | TGTGCCAGCAGCCTCAGGGGTTCTGGGGCCAACGTCCTGACTTTC | CASSLRGSGANVLTF
TRBJ2-7 | TRBV13 | TRBD2 | TGTGCCAGCAGTCCGGGAGGGACTAGCGCCTACGAGCAGTACTTC | CASSPGGTSAYEQYF
TRBJ2-1 | TRBV29-1 | - | TGCAGCGTTGAGTGGGCGGGATGGCGTAATGAGCAGTTCTTC | CSVEWAGWRNEQFF
TRBJ1-1 | TRBV5-8 | TRBD1 | TGTGCCAGCAGCATGGACAGGGTGAACACTGAAGCTTTCTTT | CASSMDRVNTEAFF
TRBJ2-6 | TRBV2 | - | TGTGCCAGCAGTGGTTCCAGGGCCGGTTCTGGGGCCAACGTCCTGACTTTC | CASSGSRAGSGANVLTF
TRBJ1-2 | TRBV5-6 | TRBD1 | TGTGCCAGCAGCGCGGGGGGACAGCCTAACTATGGCTACACCTTC | CASSAGGQPNYGYTF